The 4 T cell receptor beta chains given below trace back to one sample, sequenced in a study of OX40 agonist ivuxolimab in advanced cancers. Assay: immunoSEQ multiplex PCR; the TCRdb copy retains only in-frame clones and omits some. The repertoire holds more than 65,000 clones, about nine tenths seen once, with under 1.1% in the top ten. Sample: CD4+ or CD8+ T cells sorted from blood, taken in a trial of the OX40 agonist ivuxolimab. The receptors here all came from an adult with an advanced solid tumor such as melanoma, head and neck, liver or kidney cancer.

Details on this clone: The CDR3 does not end in the conserved phenylalanine or tryptophan, so this is likely a read error. CDR3 nucleotides: TGCAGCGCTGTCACGGGAGGGCAGTACTACACCTCC. Translated, it gives CSAVTGGQYYTS. The V and J genes are TRBV29-1 and TRBJ1-2; D gene unclear. Germline V gene lookup returns CDR1 SQVTM and CDR2 ANQGSEA. Trimming took off 7 bases at V and 10 bases at J, with 19 bases between the two ends. This CDR3 contains 12 residues.

The V gene is TRBV25-1, the J gene TRBJ2-6, with TRBD2 matching over 13 bases. This CDR3 has 17 residues. V shed 4 bases, J shed 3 bases, and the junction held 3 bases outside the gene matches. Germline CDR1 is MGHDK and CDR2 is SYGVNS. The CDR3: CASSGLAGGLGANVLTF. The CDR3 DNA follows: TGTGCCAGCAGTGGACTAGCGGGAGGACTTGGGGCCAACGTCCTGACTTTC.

The chain carries TRBV19 and TRBJ2-5; 11 bases agree with TRBD2. V dropped 5 bases and J dropped 2; count of bases not matched to a gene: 10. Germline V lookup: CDR1 LNHDA, CDR2 SQIVND (reference sequence). This CDR3 contains 17 residues. CDR3 region: CASSGRLAGRVQETQYF. The CDR3, as DNA: TGTGCCAGTAGTGGTAGACTAGCGGGAAGGGTACAAGAGACCCAGTACTTC.

The chain couples TRBV5-1 to TRBJ2-2; D is unresolved. Germline CDR1 SGHRS, CDR2 YFSETQ. There are 13 residues in the CDR3. Trimming took off 2 bases at V and 7 bases at J, with 9 bases between the two ends. CDR3 nucleotides: TGCGCCAGCAGCTTAGAAGGAAGCGGGGAGCTGTTTTTT. This translates into CASSLEGSGELFF. The full variable domain, in which reference TRBV5-1 and TRBJ2-2 provide the parts outside the CDR3, is KAGVTQTPRYLIKTRGQQVTLSCSPISGHRSVSWYQQTPGQGLQFLFEYFSETQRNKGNFPGRFSGRQFSNSRSEMNVSTLELGDSALYLCASSLEGSGELFFGEGSRLTVL.